The 28 T cell receptor beta chains reported below all come from one sample, sequenced in a study of blood T cell repertoires in COVID-19. The assay was immunoSEQ multiplex PCR, and TCRdb's table has in-frame clones only and misses some. This table has about 150,000 clones, about four fifths appearing once. The specimen sequenced was peripheral blood. The origin of the receptors is a young man with COVID-19, enrolled during active disease.

This clone is a singleton in its sample. The chain employs TRBV6-6 and TRBJ1-2, with TRBD1 identical over 11 bases. CDR1 MNHNY and CDR2 SVGAGI come from the germline V gene (reference sequence). Losses at the gene ends were 0 bases for V and 8 bases for J; bases not matched to a gene: 5. CDR3 size: 15 residues. The DNA of the CDR3 is TGTGCCAGCAGTTACTCGAGAGGGACAGGGGGGGGCTACACCTTC. It translates to CASSYSRGTGGGYTF.

The chain combines TRBV10-3 with TRBJ1-6; 9 bases agree with TRBD1. This CDR3 spans 16 amino acids. The V gene's germline CDR1 is ENHRY and CDR2 SYGVKD. Trimming took 4 bases from V and 3 from J; bases not matched to a gene: 4. The DNA of the CDR3 is TGTGCCATCAGTGGCCGGGACAGGGACTATAATTCACCCCTCCACTTT. Encoded protein: CAISGRDRDYNSPLHF.

The chain links TRBV2 to TRBJ2-1, with 8 bases lining up with TRBD2. Germline lookup yields CDR1 SNHLY and CDR2 FYNNEI. The length of the CDR3 is 16 residues. After removal of 3 bases from V and 4 bases from J, the junction contained 8 bases not matched to a gene. CDR3 sequence reads: CASSDSAREGYNEQFF. The CDR3 nucleotides read TGTGCCAGCAGTGATTCCGCCCGGGAGGGGTACAATGAGCAGTTCTTC.

The gene calls are TRBV19 and TRBJ2-1, with D possibly matching TRBD2 (6 bases). The CDR3 covers 15 residues. Germline V CDR1 and CDR2: LNHDA, SQIVND (reference sequence). V shed 3 bases and J shed 5 bases, with 14 bases lying between them. The CDR3: CASSIGVGEDNEQFF. CDR3 in DNA: TGTGCCAGTAGTATTGGAGTCGGGGAGGACAATGAGCAGTTCTTC.

This clone was seen more than once but under ten times. The V gene is TRBV10-3, the J gene TRBJ1-1; D is undetermined. This CDR3 is 15 amino acids long. Trimming cost V 3 bases and J 1 base, with 12 bases left between them. Germline V gene lookup returns CDR1 ENHRY and CDR2 SYGVKD. The CDR3 spells CAISEGGRQNTEAFF. CDR3 sequence (DNA): TGTGCCATCAGTGAAGGAGGTAGGCAGAACACTGAAGCTTTCTTT.

This chain joins TRBV30 and TRBJ2-7; 7 positions match TRBD2. The CDR3 extends over 11 amino acids. The V segment lost 5 bases and the J segment 8 bases; nucleotides outside the gene matches: 6. The germline gives CDR1 GTSNPN, CDR2 SVGIG (reference sequence). DNA of the CDR3: TGTGCCTGGCAGTCTAGCGGCAAGCAGTACTTC. This translates into CAWQSSGKQYF.

This rearrangement joins TRBV19 to TRBJ1-1; a possible D gene is TRBD1 (6 bases). V was pared by 6 bases and J by 3 bases, with 17 bases between. Germline values: CDR1 LNHDA, CDR2 SQIVND (reference sequence). The CDR3 is made up of 15 amino acids. In DNA form, the CDR3 reads TGTGCCAGTAGATCGACAGGCCATTACTACACTGAAGCTTTCTTT. It encodes CASRSTGHYYTEAFF.

The chain employs TRBV7-2 and TRBJ1-2; tentative D call: TRBD1 (6 bases). Trimming removed 6 bases from V and 2 bases from J, with 10 bases in between. Per germline, CDR1 SGHTA and CDR2 FQGNSA. There are 13 residues in the CDR3. The CDR3 protein is CASSPDRNYGYTF. The DNA for the CDR3 is TGTGCCAGCAGTCCGGACAGAAACTATGGCTACACCTTC. The full variable domain, completed using reference TRBV7-2 and TRBJ1-2, is GAGVSQSPSNKVTEKGKDVELRCDPISGHTALYWYRQSLGQGLEFLIYFQGNSAPDKSGLPSDRFSAERTGGSVSTLTIQRTQQEDSAVYLCASSPDRNYGYTFGSGTRLTVV.

V and J are TRBV27 and TRBJ2-5; 12 bases map to TRBD2. The CDR3 is 15 amino acids. Looked up from germline, CDR1 is MNHEY and CDR2 is SMNVEV (reference sequence). J lost 4 bases, V lost 5 bases, and 5 bases had no gene match. This chain's CDR3 is CASSEWTSGIETQYF. The CDR3 DNA is TGTGCCAGCAGTGAATGGACTAGCGGGATAGAGACCCAGTACTTC.

The chain's CDR3 is CASSYGLVPDTQYF. The CDR3 DNA reads TGTGCCAGCAGCTATGGACTAGTTCCAGATACGCAGTATTTT. The chain joins TRBV2 to TRBJ2-3, with 7 bases matching TRBD2. The CDR3 loop spans 14 amino acids. The germline V gene has CDR1 SNHLY and CDR2 FYNNEI. After removal of 6 bases from V and 4 bases from J, the junction contained 7 bases not matched to a gene.

V and J are TRBV15 and TRBJ1-1; unclear D gene. The V end lost 0 bases, the J end lost 4 bases, and 6 bases lay between the germline ends. CDR1 and CDR2 from the germline V gene are LNHNV and YYDKDF (reference sequence). The CDR3 is made up of 13 amino acids. The CDR3 DNA follows: TGTGCCACCAGCAGAGATTCCGTCACTGAAGCTTTCTTT. Its protein product is CATSRDSVTEAFF.

The CDR3: CASSLAGGYGYTF. CDR3 sequence (DNA): TGCGCCAGCAGCTTGGCCGGTGGCTATGGCTACACCTTC. The J gene is TRBJ1-2, the V gene TRBV5-1; D call uncertain. V was clipped by 0 bases and J by 4 bases, with 7 bases between them. The germline V gene encodes CDR1 SGHRS and CDR2 YFSETQ. The CDR3 is made up of 13 amino acids.

V gene TRBV19 combines with J gene TRBJ1-2; TRBD1 might be the D (5 bases). Germline V lookup: CDR1 LNHDA, CDR2 SQIVND (reference sequence). V lost 7 bases to trimming and J lost 0 bases, with 12 bases between them. This CDR3 spans 14 amino acids. The CDR3 DNA is TGTGCCAGTAATTGGGGCACCACTAACTATGGCTACACCTTC. Translation: CASNWGTTNYGYTF.

The chain links TRBV28 to TRBJ1-6; 10 bases map to TRBD1. The germline gives CDR1 MDHEN, CDR2 SYDVKM. V gave up 6 bases and J gave up 5 bases; unmatched junction bases: 10. CDR3 length: 17 residues. The CDR3 sequence is CASSRTGGRADNSPLHF. The CDR3 coding sequence is TGTGCCAGCAGCCGGACAGGGGGACGGGCGGATAATTCACCCCTCCACTTT. Supplemented by reference TRBV28 and TRBJ1-6, the full variable domain reads DVKVTQSSRYLVKRTGEKVFLECVQDMDHENMFWYRQDPGLGLRLIYFSYDVKMKEKGDIPEGYSVSREKKERFSLILESASTNQTSMYLCASSRTGGRADNSPLHFGNGTRLTVT.

CDR3 region: CASSDASGGTDTQYF. CDR3 nucleotide sequence: TGTGCCAGCAGTGACGCTAGCGGGGGCACAGATACGCAGTATTTT. The chain has TRBV6-4 and TRBJ2-3; 9 bases agree with TRBD2. Looked up from germline, CDR1 is MRHNA and CDR2 is SNTAGT. The J segment lost 1 base and the V segment lost 2 bases, leaving 1 base of the junction unmatched. The CDR3 has 15 amino acids.

The chain combines TRBV6-2 or TRBV6-3 with TRBJ2-5; possible D gene TRBD2, 6 bases. Germline values: CDR1 MNHEY, CDR2 SVGEGT. V gave up 4 bases and J gave up 7 bases, with 19 bases separating them. This CDR3 is 15 amino acids long. Here the CDR3 DNA reads TGTGCCAGCAGTTTGGGCGGGACTTTCTATGGGACCCAGTACTTC. Its translation: CASSLGGTFYGTQYF.

This clone was counted a few times. The chain uses TRBV7-2 and TRBJ2-2; 11 bases are a match to TRBD2. CDR3 length equals 18 residues. V shed 5 bases, J shed 6 bases, and the junction held 14 bases outside the gene matches. CDR1 SGHTA and CDR2 FQGNSA come from the germline V gene. The CDR3 reads CASSPSLSGRAGAGELFF. The CDR3 region has the DNA TGTGCCAGCAGCCCCTCGCTTAGCGGGAGGGCCGGGGCCGGGGAGCTGTTTTTT.

The chain joins TRBV4-1 to TRBJ2-7, with 8 bases identical to TRBD1. The V gene's germline CDR1 is MGHRA and CDR2 YSYEKL. This CDR3 contains 15 residues. With V trimmed by 5 bases and J by 3 bases, 9 bases remained unmatched. This CDR3 is CASSSPGTGHYEQYF. CDR3 coding DNA: TGCGCCAGCAGCAGCCCCGGGACAGGCCACTACGAGCAGTACTTC.

This clone was recorded only once. The rearrangement joins TRBV2 to TRBJ1-1; D is unclear. In germline, CDR1 is SNHLY, CDR2 FYNNEI. This CDR3 spans 15 amino acids. V was trimmed by 1 base and J by 5 bases, leaving 14 bases between them. CDR3 DNA sequence: TGTGCCAGCAGTGAAGAGGAGGGAGGCGTAACTGAAGCTTTCTTT. It is translated as CASSEEEGGVTEAFF.

The rearrangement joins TRBV14 to TRBJ2-1; 8 bases align to TRBD1. The CDR3 length is 16 residues. Germline CDR1 reads SGHDN; CDR2 reads FVKESK. V shed 1 base and J 2 bases; nucleotides not matched to a gene: 4. The DNA of the CDR3 is TGTGCCAGCAGCCAAGGACAGGGGAGAACCTACAATGAGCAGTTCTTC. It codes for CASSQGQGRTYNEQFF. The full variable domain, in which reference TRBV14 and TRBJ2-1 provide the parts outside the CDR3, is EAGVTQFPSHSVIEKGQTVTLRCDPISGHDNLYWYRRVMGKEIKFLLHFVKESKQDESGMPNNRFLAERTGGTYSTLKVQPAELEDSGVYFCASSQGQGRTYNEQFFGPGTRLTVL.

V usage is TRBV7-6 and J usage is TRBJ2-7, with TRBD1 matching over 7 bases. The CDR3 runs to 13 residues. The J segment lost 4 bases and the V segment lost 2 bases, leaving 2 bases of the junction unmatched. Germline V lookup: CDR1 SGHVS, CDR2 FNYEAQ. The CDR3 loop is CASSLQGVYEQYF. The CDR3 nucleotides read TGTGCCAGCAGCTTACAGGGGGTGTACGAGCAGTACTTC.

The rearrangement uses TRBV28 and TRBJ1-2; D possibly corresponds to TRBD1 (5 bases). Germline loops: CDR1 MDHEN, CDR2 SYDVKM. Trimming stripped 7 bases from V and 2 bases from J, with 14 bases between. The CDR3 is 14 amino acids. CDR3 bases: TGTGCCAGCACCTTCGGGACTTCCAACTATGGCTACACCTTC. Its protein is CASTFGTSNYGYTF.

The chain is built from TRBV6-5 and TRBJ1-1; D remains ambiguous. The length of the CDR3 is 13 residues. Trimming stripped 6 bases from V and 4 bases from J, with 12 bases between. Germline CDR1 MNHEY, CDR2 SVGAGI. CDR3 DNA sequence: TGTGCCAGCAGCCTTCGAGGTGGCACTGAAGCTTTCTTT. This gives the protein CASSLRGGTEAFF.

J is TRBJ1-5 and V is TRBV7-2, with D possibly TRBD1 on 6 matching bases. The CDR3 runs 14 residues. Germline CDR1 SGHTA, CDR2 FQGNSA. V lost 5 bases and J lost 6, with 14 bases in between. The chain's CDR3 is CASSAQGNSQPQHF. CDR3 nucleotides: TGTGCCAGCAGCGCGCAGGGGAACTCTCAGCCCCAGCATTTT.

The chain couples TRBV6-2 or TRBV6-3 to TRBJ2-2, with D unclear. This CDR3 is 17 amino acids long. Trimming cost V 0 bases and J 0 bases, with 11 bases left between them. From germline, CDR1 is MNHEY and CDR2 SVGEGT. The CDR3 is CASSYSSVKTNTGELFF. Here the CDR3 DNA reads TGTGCCAGCAGTTACTCTTCGGTCAAAACGAACACCGGGGAGCTGTTTTTT.

The chain has TRBV2 and TRBJ2-7; the match to TRBD1 covers 7 bases. Per germline, CDR1 SNHLY and CDR2 FYNNEI. The CDR3 consists of 15 residues. Losses at the gene ends were 7 bases for V and 2 bases for J; bases not matched to a gene: 11. In nucleotides, the CDR3 is TGTGCCAGCAACCCGCTCCGGGACAGACCCTACGAGCAGTACTTC. This encodes CASNPLRDRPYEQYF.

The chain couples TRBV5-6 to TRBJ1-2, with D possibly being TRBD1 (5 bases). The CDR3 is 16 amino acids. V was clipped by 3 bases and J by 1 base, with 16 bases between them. Germline V gene sequence: CDR1 SGHDT, CDR2 YYEEEE. The CDR3 DNA sequence: TGTGCCAGCAGCTCCAACAGGATTCTTAATAACTATGGCTACACCTTC. As protein: CASSSNRILNNYGYTF. The full variable domain, in which reference TRBV5-6 and TRBJ1-2 provide the parts outside the CDR3, is DAGVTQSPTHLIKTRGQQVTLRCSPKSGHDTVSWYQQALGQGPQFIFQYYEEEERQRGNFPDRFSGHQFPNYSSELNVNALLLGDSALYLCASSSNRILNNYGYTFGSGTRLTVV.

The rearrangement joins TRBV5-1 to TRBJ2-3; TRBD1 might be the D (5 bases). The V gene lost 0 bases and the J gene lost 3 bases, with 11 bases spanning the gap. CDR3 length: 15 amino acids. CDR1 is SGHRS and CDR2 is YFSETQ in the germline V gene. The CDR3 nucleotides are TGCGCCAGCAGCTTGGTCCAGGGTGGAACAGATACGCAGTATTTT. It translates to CASSLVQGGTDTQYF.